This entry features one T cell receptor beta chain sequence. This specimen belongs to a study of control samples from healthy donors and cancer patients. The assay was immunoSEQ multiplex PCR, and TCRdb's table has in-frame clones only and misses some. The repertoire holds some 120,000 clones, approximately 94% seen once, with about 1.7% in the top ten. Sample: PBMCs. The receptor comes from a man in his fifties or sixties with head and neck cancer.

CDR3 in amino acids: CASRVPGGNTIYF. CDR3 DNA sequence: TGTGCCAGCAGGGTGCCTGGGGGAAACACCATATATTTT. The chain has TRBV6-5 and TRBJ1-3, with D unclear. Germline V gene lookup returns CDR1 MNHEY and CDR2 SVGAGI. V was trimmed by 6 bases and J by 4 bases, leaving 10 bases between them. This CDR3 has 13 residues.